The clone carrying this T cell receptor (beta chain) came up a few times. The record originates from a study of blood T cells in healthy people across ages. PCR was performed a second time for about 7 to 11 cycles using a sample-barcoded 5' primer and a J-beta primer mix. MiXCR, run by TCRdb on the 5' RACE reads, gives a single entry per CDR3 protein. Altogether under 1 million distinct CDR3 sequences are present, roughly 44% being singletons, with the ten largest covering about a fifth. This TCR was sampled from a man between 60 and 75 years old in good health. Sequenced input: blood.

In DNA, the CDR3 is TGTGCCGTTAGGACTAGCGGCTCCTACGAGCAGTACTTC. This gives the protein CAVRTSGSYEQYF. The chain combines TRBV12-3 or TRBV12-4 with TRBJ2-7; 10 nucleotides agree with TRBD2. The CDR3 has 13 residues. Germline trimming cut 11 bases from V and 0 bases from J; bases unmatched to any gene: 4.